These 9 T cell receptor beta chains were sequenced from one sample in a study of T cell responses to AZD1222 COVID-19 vaccine (dated by TCRdb to the early 2020s). The meaning of the sample's time point label: about 28 days (+/-7) after the second vaccine dose. The method was the immunoSEQ multiplex PCR assay. The table was pulled from immuneACCESS by TCRdb, which kept in-frame rearrangements only. Such tables lose some clones; where checked, under half of the loss comes from unresolved V genes, and the rest has no known cause. Counted in this sample were some 180,000 clones; approximately 91% of them appeared once. Roughly 2% of the sample belongs to the ten largest clones. The specimen was peripheral blood, collected 28 days after the second AZD1222 dose. The receptors stem from an adult who received the AZD1222 COVID-19 vaccine.

The chain links TRBV7-3 to TRBJ2-5, with D possibly being TRBD1 (6 bases). V was trimmed by 5 bases and J by 2 bases, leaving 9 bases between them. This CDR3 comprises 13 residues. Germline V gene lookup returns CDR1 SGHTA and CDR2 FQGTGA. The DNA for the CDR3 is TGTGCCAGCAGCAATGGACAGCAAGAGACCCAGTACTTC. Residues: CASSNGQQETQYF.

The count of this clone is one. The genes are TRBV6-2 or TRBV6-3 and TRBJ2-7; 13 bases agree with TRBD2. The V gene end was trimmed by 0 bases and the J gene end by 1 base; junction bases not matched to a gene: 6. The CDR3 sequence is 18 residues long. Germline values: CDR1 MNHEY, CDR2 SVGEGT. CDR3 residues: CASSYSTGTSGVSYEQYF. CDR3 in DNA: TGTGCCAGCAGTTACTCAACCGGGACTAGCGGGGTTTCCTACGAGCAGTACTTC.

CDR3 nucleotide sequence: TGCGCCAGCAGCCCGAGCACCGGCACAGGGACCGAGCAGTACTTC. This gives the protein CASSPSTGTGTEQYF. The chain has TRBV4-3 and TRBJ2-7; a possible D gene is TRBD1 (6 bases). The CDR3 runs to 15 residues. Trimming stripped 4 bases from V and 6 bases from J, with 19 bases between. Germline V gives CDR1 LGHNA, CDR2 YSLEER.

The V call is TRBV13, the J call TRBJ2-2; D remains unclear. CDR1 PRHDT and CDR2 FYEKMQ come from the germline V gene (reference sequence). Trimming took 0 bases from V and 6 from J, leaving 8 bases between them. This CDR3 comprises 14 residues. CDR3 loop: CASSLGTPAGELFF. As DNA, the CDR3 is TGTGCCAGCAGCTTAGGGACCCCAGCCGGGGAGCTGTTTTTT.

The V and J genes are TRBV19 and TRBJ2-1; 9 bases agree with TRBD1. Germline V CDR1 and CDR2: LNHDA, SQIVND (reference sequence). The V and J ends lost 4 bases and 4 bases, in that order; junction bases with no gene match: 8. CDR3 length: 16 residues. CDR3 nucleotide sequence: TGTGCCAGTAGTAATTACAGGGGGCGCGAATACAATGAGCAGTTCTTC. Translating it yields CASSNYRGREYNEQFF.

The rearrangement joins TRBV12-5 to TRBJ2-1; no clear D. Germline V gene data show CDR1 as LGHNT and CDR2 as FRNRAP. V shed 3 bases and J shed 4 bases, with 7 bases lying between them. The CDR3 has 13 amino acids. CDR3 DNA sequence: TGTGCTAGTGGTTTAGAGGTGTACAATGAGCAGTTCTTC. Residues: CASGLEVYNEQFF.

A note on this clone: At one of its ends the junction is not consistent with the germline gene, which may arise from a read error. The V gene is TRBV12-3 or TRBV12-4, the J gene TRBJ2-1, with D possibly being TRBD1 or TRBD2 (5 bases each). This CDR3 is built from 12 residues. The CDR3 DNA is TGTGCCAGCACTTTAGGAGGCAGGGAGAAGTTCTTC. Amino acid sequence: CASTLGGREKFF.

The rearrangement joins TRBV20-1 to TRBJ2-1, with 7 bases lining up with TRBD2. The CDR3 is 11 amino acids. Germline assignment: CDR1 DFQATT and CDR2 SNEGSKA (reference sequence). V was pared by 5 bases and J by 7 bases, with 2 bases of the junction left unmatched. CDR3 amino acids: CSAPRGNEQFF. The CDR3 DNA sequence: TGCAGTGCTCCGCGGGGGAATGAGCAGTTCTTC.

This chain connects TRBV6-6 to TRBJ2-6; TRBD1 aligns across 7 bases. CDR1 and CDR2 (germline): MNHNY, SVGAGI (reference sequence). With 8 bases clipped from V and 1 base from J, the junction kept 2 bases outside the gene matches. The CDR3 totals 14 residues. This chain's CDR3 is CASAQGSGANVLTF. The CDR3 DNA sequence: TGTGCCAGCGCACAGGGGTCTGGGGCCAACGTCCTGACTTTC.